The source of this TCR beta chain is a study of cytomegalovirus exposure and HLA in healthy donors. Study-level points and caveats: From TCR beta sequences, most subjects' HLA-A and HLA-B alleles were reportedly predicted accurately.

Primers for the PCR totalled 60 Vbeta and 13 Jbeta. Profiling relied on immunoSEQ multiplex PCR, and the TCRdb table lists in-frame clones only, not all of them. The sample consists of under 200,000 clones, 78% of them appearing once. The germline gives CDR1 SEHNR, CDR2 FQNEAQ (reference sequence). The CDR3 has 14 amino acids. About this clone: What it recognizes is unknown. One end of the junction does not line up with germline, which may come from a read error.

The sample was PBMCs. The rearrangement joins TRBV7-9 to TRBJ2-7; D might be TRBD2 (5 bases). The sequence derives from a woman in her forties in good health and CMV-seronegative. DNA for the CDR3: TGTTCCAGCAGCTTAGGCTACCCGGGGTTCGAGCAGTACTTC. Its translation: CSSSLGYPGFEQYF.